This T cell receptor beta chain is drawn from a study of blood T cell repertoires in COVID-19. Study in general: COVID-19 samples collected from the United States, Italy and Spain covered acute and convalescent phases. The analysed material was cDNA or gDNA that came from T cells, B-cell-depleted T cells, or PBMCs.

Original processing notes: Reference gene primers were amplified, and this amplification served to estimate nucleated cell counts. Method: immunoSEQ multiplex PCR; TCRdb's copy keeps in-frame clones and lacks some. V, J and clone size reflect that table, while D and trimming were determined from the DNA. The sample lists fewer than 15,000 clones; 65% to 85% were seen once. The CDR3 totals 15 residues. The V gene's germline CDR1 is MDHEN and CDR2 SYDVKM. V was pared by 2 bases and J by 0 bases, with 8 bases between. The source of this sequence is a human donor in a cohort sampled during active COVID-19. Sequencing was done on a sample of peripheral blood. V usage is TRBV28 and J usage is TRBJ1-3; a weak D match, TRBD1 (5 bases). CDR3 bases: TGTGCCAGCAGTTTACAGGGAAGCTCTGGAAACACCATATATTTT. Its protein is CASSLQGSSGNTIYF. The whole variable domain, filled in from reference TRBV28 and TRBJ1-3, reads DVKVTQSSRYLVKRTGEKVFLECVQDMDHENMFWYRQDPGLGLRLIYFSYDVKMKEKGDIPEGYSVSREKKERFSLILESASTNQTSMYLCASSLQGSSGNTIYFGEGSWLTVV.